The 10 T cell receptor beta chains presented below share a single source sample, sequenced in a study of blood T cell repertoires in COVID-19. Data came from immunoSEQ multiplex PCR; TCRdb stores just in-frame clones and leaves some out. This table has 150,000 or so clones, about 83% appearing once. The sequencing sample was made of peripheral blood. These receptors all stem from an older man who had recovered from COVID-19.

V gene TRBV5-1 combines with J gene TRBJ2-5, with TRBD1 matching 12 bases. CDR1 and CDR2 from the germline V gene are SGHRS and YFSETQ. The ends lost 4 bases at V and 4 bases at J; junction bases unmatched: 11. This CDR3 has 17 residues. CDR3 residues: CASSISTGTGGLETQYF. The DNA of the CDR3 is TGCGCCAGCAGCATATCCACCGGGACAGGGGGCTTAGAGACCCAGTACTTC. Filled out from reference TRBV5-1 and TRBJ2-5, the complete variable domain reads KAGVTQTPRYLIKTRGQQVTLSCSPISGHRSVSWYQQTPGQGLQFLFEYFSETQRNKGNFPGRFSGRQFSNSRSEMNVSTLELGDSALYLCASSISTGTGGLETQYFGPGTRLLVL.

CDR3 nucleotides: TGTGCCAGCAGACCAACAGGGGGTAGTTGGACTGAAGCTTTCTTT. The encoded protein is CASRPTGGSWTEAFF. This chain uses TRBV27 with TRBJ1-1; 8 bases are shared with TRBD1. The CDR3 spans 15 residues. Germline CDR1 is MNHEY and CDR2 is SMNVEV (reference sequence). The V gene end was trimmed by 6 bases and the J gene end by 5 bases; junction bases not matched to a gene: 11.

The V gene is TRBV28, the J gene TRBJ2-7; 7 nucleotides line up with TRBD1. CDR1 is MDHEN and CDR2 is SYDVKM in the germline V gene. With V trimmed by 6 bases and J by 2 bases, 10 bases remained unmatched. CDR3 length: 15 amino acids. The chain's CDR3 is CASRGPGTETYEQYF. The CDR3 DNA sequence: TGTGCCAGCAGGGGCCCCGGGACAGAAACCTACGAGCAGTACTTC.

This rearrangement joins TRBV7-2 to TRBJ2-1; 10 bases match TRBD1. With V trimmed by 5 bases and J by 7 bases, 5 bases remained unmatched. The CDR3 totals 14 residues. In germline, CDR1 is SGHTA, CDR2 FQGNSA. CDR3: CASSEDRGMNEQFF. The CDR3 DNA follows: TGTGCCAGCAGCGAGGACAGGGGGATGAATGAGCAGTTCTTC.

This clone was detected a few times. The genes are TRBV11-2 and TRBJ2-7; D is perhaps TRBD2 (5 bases). There are 17 residues in the CDR3. Germline V lookup: CDR1 SGHAT, CDR2 FQNNGV. Trimming removed 5 bases at V and 3 bases at J, with 23 bases between. CDR3 DNA: TGTGCCAGCAGCACCGCCGGCGGGCAGTCATTCTACTACGAGCAGTACTTC. Amino acid sequence: CASSTAGGQSFYYEQYF.

The V call is TRBV4-3, the J call TRBJ2-2, with 8 bases lining up with TRBD2. Germline V gene sequence: CDR1 LGHNA, CDR2 YSLEER. Trimming at V came to 2 bases and at J to 1 base, leaving 6 bases not matched to a gene. The length of the CDR3 is 17 residues. The DNA of the CDR3 is TGCGCCAGCAGCCAACTACTAGCGGAGCTGAACACCGGGGAGCTGTTTTTT. It yields the protein CASSQLLAELNTGELFF.

The V and J genes are TRBV5-6 and TRBJ2-3, with D tentatively TRBD2 (5 bases). The germline CDR1 and CDR2 sequences are SGHDT and YYEEEE. This CDR3 region has 14 residues. V shed 3 bases and J shed 2 bases, with 10 bases lying between them. CDR3 sequence reads: CASSSGLVTDTQYF. Written as DNA, the CDR3 is TGTGCCAGCAGCTCCGGACTGGTCACAGATACGCAGTATTTT. The full variable domain, rest sourced from reference TRBV5-6 and TRBJ2-3, is DAGVTQSPTHLIKTRGQQVTLRCSPKSGHDTVSWYQQALGQGPQFIFQYYEEEERQRGNFPDRFSGHQFPNYSSELNVNALLLGDSALYLCASSSGLVTDTQYFGPGTRLTVL.

This clone was detected a few times. The chain has TRBV28 and TRBJ2-1, with 9 bases lining up with TRBD2. The CDR3 has 13 residues. Per the germline V gene, CDR1 is MDHEN and CDR2 is SYDVKM. Unmatched junction bases numbered 7, after V lost 9 bases and J lost 7 bases. For the CDR3, the DNA is TGTGCCAGTTCAGTAGCGGGAGTTAATGAGCAGTTCTTC. This encodes CASSVAGVNEQFF.

This chain links TRBV6-1 with TRBJ1-2; 9 positions agree with TRBD1. The germline CDR1 and CDR2 sequences are MNHNS and SASEGT. The CDR3 loop spans 16 amino acids. Losses at the gene ends were 4 bases for V and 4 bases for J; bases not matched to a gene: 10. CDR3 nucleotides: TGTGCCAGCAGTGCACTTCCCGGGACAGGGATCTATGGCTACACCTTC. This encodes CASSALPGTGIYGYTF.

This sequence joins TRBV9 and TRBJ2-2; 10 bases map to TRBD2. CDR1 and CDR2 from the germline V gene are SGDLS and YYNGEE. This CDR3 comprises 16 residues. J was trimmed by 5 bases and V by 0 bases; bases with no gene match: 4. The CDR3 protein is CASSVGNSGRTGELFF. The CDR3 coding sequence is TGTGCCAGCAGCGTAGGTAATAGCGGGAGGACCGGGGAGCTGTTTTTT. Full variable domain (missing parts from reference TRBV9 and TRBJ2-2): DSGVTQTPKHLITATGQRVTLRCSPRSGDLSVYWYQQSLDQGLQFLIQYYNGEERAKGNILERFSAQQFPDLHSELNLSSLELGDSALYFCASSVGNSGRTGELFFGEGSRLTVL.